Detailed here is one TCR beta chain. Its antigen remains unidentified. These oral cavity squamous cell carcinomas were HPV-negative and locally advanced. The data were taken from a study of neoadjuvant anti-PD-1 for oral cavity cancer. Study information: Patients without progression received a fourth nivolumab dose around day 43, then surgical resection on days 50-56. Study observations and caveats: TCR analyses covered only a few patients per response group. Post-nivolumab, blood T cell clonality was significantly elevated in non-responders.

Germline loops: CDR1 LGHNA, CDR2 YNFKEQ. Trimming at V came to 0 bases and at J to 4 bases, leaving 10 bases not matched to a gene. The length of the CDR3 is 17 residues. Sequenced by immunoSEQ multiplex PCR; TCRdb stores in-frame clones only, minus some. This table holds 17,000 or so clones, roughly 70% found once. The specimen comprised PBMCs, sampled before nivolumab (anti-PD-1) treatment. The V and J genes are TRBV4-2 and TRBJ1-2; 8 nucleotides match TRBD1. This clonotype was sampled from a person between 35 and 79 years old with oral cavity squamous cell carcinoma. This CDR3 reads CASSQDIAGGDSYGYTF. Here the CDR3 DNA reads TGTGCCAGCAGCCAAGATATCGCAGGGGGCGATAGCTATGGCTACACCTTC.